The 18 T cell receptor beta chains below all came from one sample that was sequenced in a study of blood T cell repertoires in COVID-19. Data came from immunoSEQ multiplex PCR; TCRdb stores just in-frame clones and leaves some out. Among roughly 200,000 clones listed, about 91% were seen once. The specimen was peripheral blood. All receptors derive from a woman under 40 with acute or convalescent COVID-19.

The chain employs TRBV5-1 and TRBJ2-3; no reliable D call. There are 14 residues in the CDR3. Germline V gives CDR1 SGHRS, CDR2 YFSETQ. V lost 4 bases and J 13 bases, leaving 22 bases between the germline ends. This chain's CDR3 is CASSTFSTDPNKYF. For the CDR3, the DNA is TGCGCCAGCAGCACTTTTTCAACAGACCCAAATAAGTATTTT.

This sequence joins TRBV5-4 and TRBJ2-7; D is unresolved. Germline CDR1 and CDR2: SGHNT and YYREEE (reference sequence). The V and J ends lost 0 bases and 6 bases respectively, with 10 bases between them. The CDR3 is 13 residues long. The CDR3 here is CASSLEAVAEQYF. CDR3 coding DNA: TGTGCCAGCAGCTTGGAAGCCGTCGCCGAGCAGTACTTC.

The sample holds one count of this clone. V and J are TRBV5-1 and TRBJ2-5, with a tentative D call TRBD1 (6 bases). CDR1 SGHRS and CDR2 YFSETQ come from the germline V gene. This CDR3 is 16 amino acids long. V lost 4 bases, J lost 5 bases, and 21 bases lay in between. This CDR3 is CASSQTRQEGSETQYF. DNA for the CDR3: TGCGCCAGCAGCCAGACCCGACAGGAAGGGAGCGAGACCCAGTACTTC.

The CDR3 sequence: CASGGGQTDTQYF. Here the CDR3 DNA reads TGTGCCAGCGGCGGGGGGCAAACAGATACGCAGTATTTT. The V call is TRBV28, the J call TRBJ2-3, with 8 bases aligning to TRBD2. In germline, CDR1 is MDHEN, CDR2 SYDVKM. V lost 8 bases to trimming and J lost 3 bases; unmatched junction nucleotides: 4. The CDR3 covers 13 residues.

This rearrangement joins TRBV3-1 (or the pseudogene TRBV3-2) to TRBJ1-3; weak D call: TRBD1 (5 bases). The CDR3 extends over 13 amino acids. Germline lookup yields CDR1 LGHDT and CDR2 YNNKEL (reference sequence). Trimming took 8 bases from V and 0 from J, leaving 8 bases between them. In nucleotides, the CDR3 is TGTGCCAGCCGGGGGATCTCTGGAAACACCATATATTTT. Its translation: CASRGISGNTIYF.

V usage is TRBV10-1 and J usage is TRBJ1-5; D may be TRBD1 (6 bases). CDR1 and CDR2 (germline): WNHNN, SYGVQD (reference sequence). The germline V and J ends were trimmed by 10 bases and 7 bases, with 20 bases remaining between them. The CDR3 contains 14 residues. The CDR3 DNA reads as TGCGCCATAACAGGGTCTACTGTGGAACAGCCCCAGCATTTT. Amino acid sequence: CAITGSTVEQPQHF.

This chain uses TRBV6-6 with TRBJ1-5; no definite D call. Germline assignment: CDR1 MNHNY and CDR2 SVGAGI (reference sequence). This CDR3 contains 15 residues. V was clipped by 6 bases and J by 0 bases, with 12 bases between them. The CDR3 sequence is CASRYTVDSNQPQHF. CDR3 coding DNA: TGTGCCAGCAGATATACAGTGGATAGCAATCAGCCCCAGCATTTT.

This clone has only a few counts. The chain is built from TRBV9 and TRBJ1-4, with a possible D match to TRBD1 (5 bases). V was cut by 4 bases and J by 5 bases, with 21 bases left in between. The CDR3 has 17 residues. CDR1 and CDR2 from the germline V gene are SGDLS and YYNGEE. This CDR3 reads CASSRGLMKGRNEKLFF. The DNA for the CDR3 is TGTGCCAGCAGCCGTGGGCTGATGAAGGGGCGAAATGAAAAACTGTTTTTT.

The chain uses TRBV5-4 and TRBJ2-3; D ambiguous. Germline V gene lookup returns CDR1 SGHNT and CDR2 YYREEE (reference sequence). CDR3 length: 15 amino acids. V lost 0 bases, J lost 0 bases, and 8 bases lay in between. The CDR3 spells CASSLGAPSTDTQYF. CDR3 sequence (DNA): TGTGCCAGCAGCTTGGGGGCACCTAGCACAGATACGCAGTATTTT.

J is TRBJ1-5 and V is TRBV5-1, with D hard to call. In germline, CDR1 is SGHRS, CDR2 YFSETQ. The V end lost 4 bases, the J end lost 0 bases, and 5 bases lay between the germline ends. The CDR3 consists of 13 residues. The CDR3 protein is CASSVNSNQPQHF. CDR3 coding DNA: TGCGCCAGCAGCGTCAATAGCAATCAGCCCCAGCATTTT. The whole variable domain, remainder taken from reference TRBV5-1 and TRBJ1-5, is KAGVTQTPRYLIKTRGQQVTLSCSPISGHRSVSWYQQTPGQGLQFLFEYFSETQRNKGNFPGRFSGRQFSNSRSEMNVSTLELGDSALYLCASSVNSNQPQHFGDGTRLSIL.

To note about this clone: A read error may account for a junction end that differs from germline. The chain has TRBV7-7 and TRBJ2-1; 8 bases fit TRBD2. Looked up from germline, CDR1 is SSHAT and CDR2 is FNYEAQ (reference sequence). This CDR3 is built from 15 residues. DNA of the CDR3: TGTGCTAGCAGCCCCCTGGGAGCGGGAGACAATGAGCAGTTCTTC. Its protein product is CASSPLGAGDNEQFF.

V gene TRBV10-2 combines with J gene TRBJ2-7; 7 nucleotides align to TRBD1. Germline loops: CDR1 WSHSY, CDR2 SAAADI. J gave up 4 bases and V 4 bases, and 10 bases lay outside the gene matches. This CDR3 is 15 amino acids long. The CDR3 is CASSGWGQMSYEQYF. The CDR3 DNA sequence: TGCGCCAGCAGTGGGTGGGGACAGATGAGTTACGAGCAGTACTTC.

The chain employs TRBV30 and TRBJ2-7; D may be TRBD1 (5 bases). In germline, CDR1 is GTSNPN, CDR2 SVGIG (reference sequence). The CDR3 is made up of 12 amino acids. V was cut by 3 bases and J by 6 bases, with 12 bases left in between. Here the CDR3 reads CAWSLGVGEQYF. Written as DNA, the CDR3 is TGTGCCTGGAGCCTAGGGGTGGGCGAGCAGTACTTC.

The chain uses TRBV6-5 and TRBJ1-2, with TRBD1 matching over 7 bases. Germline trimming cut 7 bases from V and 6 bases from J; bases unmatched to any gene: 14. Germline values: CDR1 MNHEY, CDR2 SVGAGI. This CDR3 region has 15 residues. The CDR3, as DNA: TGTGCCAGCACTGCGGGACAGCTCCTTTCGAATGGCTACACCTTC. Amino acids: CASTAGQLLSNGYTF.

The sample holds one count of this clone. V is TRBV7-9 and J is TRBJ2-1, with D uncertain. The CDR3 sequence is 11 residues long. With 5 bases removed from V and 5 bases from J, the gap between germline ends came to 4 bases. Germline V gene sequence: CDR1 SEHNR, CDR2 FQNEAQ (reference sequence). The CDR3 bases are TGTGCCAGCAGCCCCGACAATGAGCAGTTCTTC. Translated, it gives CASSPDNEQFF.

V gene TRBV10-3 combines with J gene TRBJ2-5; D perhaps matches TRBD2 (5 bases). The CDR3 is 16 amino acids. Trimming pared 0 bases from V and 2 bases from J, leaving 13 bases between. The V gene's germline CDR1 is ENHRY and CDR2 SYGVKD. The CDR3 region has the DNA TGTGCCATCAGTGAGTCCCGGGGATTCAGGCAAGAGACCCAGTACTTC. Encoded protein: CAISESRGFRQETQYF.

The chain combines TRBV24-1 with TRBJ2-1, with D perhaps TRBD1 (5 bases). The CDR3 runs 13 residues. Trimming left V 3 bases short and J 5 bases short, with 7 bases between. Germline V gene sequence: CDR1 KGHDR, CDR2 SFDVKD. As DNA, the CDR3 is TGTGCCACCAGTGATATGACAGACAATGAGCAGTTCTTC. It encodes CATSDMTDNEQFF.

The chain carries TRBV2 and TRBJ2-1; 11 bases map to TRBD2. V dropped 7 bases and J dropped 4; count of bases not matched to a gene: 6. Per germline, CDR1 SNHLY and CDR2 FYNNEI. The CDR3 runs 15 residues. The CDR3: CASKEGLAVYNEQFF. The DNA of the CDR3 is TGTGCCAGCAAAGAGGGACTAGCGGTTTACAATGAGCAGTTCTTC.